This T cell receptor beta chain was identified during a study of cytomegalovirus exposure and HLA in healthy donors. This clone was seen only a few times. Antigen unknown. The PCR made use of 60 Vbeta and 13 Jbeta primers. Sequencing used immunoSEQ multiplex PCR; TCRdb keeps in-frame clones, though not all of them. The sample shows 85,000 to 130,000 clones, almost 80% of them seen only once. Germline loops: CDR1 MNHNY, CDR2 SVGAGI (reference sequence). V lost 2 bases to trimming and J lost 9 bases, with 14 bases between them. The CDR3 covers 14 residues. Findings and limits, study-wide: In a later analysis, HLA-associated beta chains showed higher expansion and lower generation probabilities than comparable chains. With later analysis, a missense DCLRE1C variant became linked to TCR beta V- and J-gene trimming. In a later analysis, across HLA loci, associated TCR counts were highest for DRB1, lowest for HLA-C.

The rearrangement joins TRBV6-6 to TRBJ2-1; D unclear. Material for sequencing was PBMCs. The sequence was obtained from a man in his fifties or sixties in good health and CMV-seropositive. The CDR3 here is CASSYGVQRGEQFF. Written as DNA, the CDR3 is TGTGCCAGCAGTTACGGCGTGCAGCGAGGTGAGCAGTTCTTC.